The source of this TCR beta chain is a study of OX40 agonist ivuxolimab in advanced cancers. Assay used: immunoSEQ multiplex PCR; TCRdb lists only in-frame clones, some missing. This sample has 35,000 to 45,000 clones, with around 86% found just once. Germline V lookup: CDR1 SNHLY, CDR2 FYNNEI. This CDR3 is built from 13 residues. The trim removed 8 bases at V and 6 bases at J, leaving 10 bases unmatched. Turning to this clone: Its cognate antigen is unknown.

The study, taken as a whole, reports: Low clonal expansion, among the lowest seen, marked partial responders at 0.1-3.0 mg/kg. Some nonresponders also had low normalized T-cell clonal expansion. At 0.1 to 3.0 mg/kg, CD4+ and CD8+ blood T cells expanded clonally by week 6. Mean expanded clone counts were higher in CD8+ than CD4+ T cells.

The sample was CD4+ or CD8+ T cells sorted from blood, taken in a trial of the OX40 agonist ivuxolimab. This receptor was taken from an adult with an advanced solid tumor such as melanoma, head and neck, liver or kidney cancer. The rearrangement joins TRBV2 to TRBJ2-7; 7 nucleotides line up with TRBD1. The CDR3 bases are TGTGCCAGCTTCCGGGACAGCATTCGCGAGCAGTACTTC. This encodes CASFRDSIREQYF.